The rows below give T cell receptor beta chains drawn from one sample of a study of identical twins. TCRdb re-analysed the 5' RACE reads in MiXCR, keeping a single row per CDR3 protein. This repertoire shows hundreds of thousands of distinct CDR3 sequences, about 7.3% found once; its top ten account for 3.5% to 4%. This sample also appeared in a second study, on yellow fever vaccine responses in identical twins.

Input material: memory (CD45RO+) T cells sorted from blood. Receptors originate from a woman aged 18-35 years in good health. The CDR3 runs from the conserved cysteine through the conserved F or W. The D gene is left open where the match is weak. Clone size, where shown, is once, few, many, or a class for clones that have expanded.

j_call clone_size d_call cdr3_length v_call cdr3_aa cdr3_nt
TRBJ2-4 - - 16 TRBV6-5 CASSYSIGVAKNIQYF TGTGCCAGCAGTTACTCGATCGGGGTAGCCAAAAACATTCAGTACTTC
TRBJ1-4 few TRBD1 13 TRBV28 CASRTDRAEKLFF TGTGCCAGCAGGACAGACAGGGCTGAAAAACTGTTTTTT
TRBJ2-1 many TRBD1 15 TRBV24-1 CATSDSGTGLNEQFF TGTGCCACCAGTGATTCCGGGACAGGATTGAATGAGCAGTTCTTC
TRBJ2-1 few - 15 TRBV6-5 CASSYPAGGDNEQFF TGTGCCAGCAGTTACCCAGCCGGGGGAGACAATGAGCAGTTCTTC
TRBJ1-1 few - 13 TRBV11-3 CASSPGERGEAFF TGTGCCAGCAGCCCTGGGGAGCGCGGTGAAGCTTTCTTT
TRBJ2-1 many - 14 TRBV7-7 CASSRGTANNEQFF TGTGCCAGCAGCCGCGGGACAGCGAACAATGAGCAGTTCTTC
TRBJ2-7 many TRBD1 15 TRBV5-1 CASSLVGQGAYEQYF TGCGCCAGCAGCTTGGTGGGACAGGGGGCCTACGAGCAGTACTTC
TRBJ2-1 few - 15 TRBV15 CATSRGGSSYNEQFF TGTGCCACCAGCAGAGGGGGTAGCTCCTACAATGAGCAGTTCTTC
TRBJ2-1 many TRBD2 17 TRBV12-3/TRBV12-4 CASSPRSSGSMYNEQFF TGTGCCAGCAGTCCACGGTCTAGCGGGAGTATGTACAATGAGCAGTTCTTC
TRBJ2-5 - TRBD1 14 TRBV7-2 CASSLGQARETQYF TGTGCCAGCAGCCTAGGACAGGCCCGCGAGACCCAGTACTTC
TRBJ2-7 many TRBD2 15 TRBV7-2 CASSPRLAGSYEQYF TGTGCCAGCAGCCCCCGACTAGCGGGCTCCTACGAGCAGTACTTC
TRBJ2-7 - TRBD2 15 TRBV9 CASSPGGTSVYEQYF TGTGCCAGCAGCCCGGGGGGGACTAGCGTCTACGAGCAGTACTTC
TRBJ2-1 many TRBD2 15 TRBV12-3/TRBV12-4 CASSSWTSGVREQFF TGTGCCAGCAGTAGCTGGACTAGCGGGGTTCGGGAGCAGTTCTTC
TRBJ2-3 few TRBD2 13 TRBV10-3 CASSGRALDTQYF TGTGCATCTAGCGGGAGGGCCCTCGATACGCAGTATTTT
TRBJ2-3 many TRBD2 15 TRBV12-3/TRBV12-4 CASSLRAGQTDTQYF TGTGCCAGCAGTTTAAGAGCGGGGCAGACAGATACGCAGTATTTT
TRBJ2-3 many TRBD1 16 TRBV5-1 CASRRNRQGVTDTQYF TGCGCCAGCAGACGAAATCGACAGGGTGTCACAGATACGCAGTATTTT
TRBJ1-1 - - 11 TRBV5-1 CASSLDEGAFF TGCGCCAGCAGCCTGGACGAGGGAGCTTTCTTT
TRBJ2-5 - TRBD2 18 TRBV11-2 CASSPGTSGQWYQETQYF TGTGCCAGCAGCCCCGGGACTAGCGGCCAATGGTACCAAGAGACCCAGTACTTC
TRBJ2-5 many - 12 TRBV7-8 CASSFGSETQYF TGTGCCAGCAGCTTTGGATCGGAGACCCAGTACTTC
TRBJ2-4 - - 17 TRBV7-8 CASSPRYLAQTKNIQYF TGTGCCAGCAGCCCGCGATACTTAGCCCAAACCAAAAACATTCAGTACTTC
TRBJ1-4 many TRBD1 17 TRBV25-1 CASGSRDRGRGIEKLFF TGTGCCAGCGGTAGCCGGGACAGGGGCAGGGGGATTGAAAAACTGTTTTTT
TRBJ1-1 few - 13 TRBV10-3 CAIGLPSGTEAFF TGTGCCATCGGCTTACCGTCGGGCACTGAAGCTTTCTTT
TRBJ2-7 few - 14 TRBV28 CASSLGTRRYEQYF TGTGCCAGCAGTTTAGGGACACGCCGCTACGAGCAGTACTTC
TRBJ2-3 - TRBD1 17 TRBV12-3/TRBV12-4 CASSRGQGAGITDTQYF TGTGCCAGCAGCCGGGGACAGGGGGCGGGAATCACAGATACGCAGTATTTT
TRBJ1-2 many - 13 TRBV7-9 CASSLTDNYGYTF TGTGCCAGCAGCCTGACAGATAACTATGGCTACACCTTC
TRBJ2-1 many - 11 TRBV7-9 CASRGGDEQFF TGTGCCAGCCGAGGAGGAGATGAGCAGTTCTTC
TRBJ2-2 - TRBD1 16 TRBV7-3 CASSLLGQGGPGELFF TGTGCCAGCAGCTTATTGGGACAGGGGGGTCCCGGGGAGCTGTTTTTT
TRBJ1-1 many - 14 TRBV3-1 CASSQGTQRAEAFF TGTGCCAGCAGCCAAGGGACCCAACGGGCTGAAGCTTTCTTT
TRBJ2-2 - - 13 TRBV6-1 CASSEQLGGELFF TGTGCCAGCAGTGAACAGTTGGGGGGGGAGCTGTTTTTT
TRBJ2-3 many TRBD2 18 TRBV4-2 CASSQDPFSGSGTDTQYF TGTGCCAGCAGCCAAGATCCCTTTAGCGGGAGCGGCACAGATACGCAGTATTTT
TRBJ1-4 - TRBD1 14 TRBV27 CASSRDSVNEKLFF TGTGCCAGCAGTCGGGACAGTGTTAATGAAAAACTGTTTTTT
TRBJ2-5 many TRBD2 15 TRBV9 CASSVGGGSRETQYF TGTGCCAGCAGCGTAGGAGGCGGGAGCCGTGAGACCCAGTACTTC
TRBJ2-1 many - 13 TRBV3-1 CASRRDLNNEQFF TGTGCCAGCAGACGGGACTTAAACAATGAGCAGTTCTTC
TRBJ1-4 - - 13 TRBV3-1 CASSHRGNEKLFF TGTGCCAGCAGCCACAGGGGCAATGAAAAACTGTTTTTT
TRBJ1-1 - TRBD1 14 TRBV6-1 CASSVQGATTEAFF TGTGCCAGCAGCGTACAGGGGGCGACCACTGAAGCTTTCTTT
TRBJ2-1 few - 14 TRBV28 CATQKPGPYNEQFF TGTGCCACCCAGAAACCGGGACCCTACAATGAGCAGTTCTTC
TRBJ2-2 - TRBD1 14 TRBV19 CASSIRTGSGELFF TGTGCCAGTAGTATAAGGACAGGGAGCGGGGAGCTGTTTTTT
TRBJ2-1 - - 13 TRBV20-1 CSARHRAYNEQFF TGCAGTGCTAGGCACAGGGCCTACAATGAGCAGTTCTTC
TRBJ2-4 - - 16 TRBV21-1 CASSKAGRLAKNIQYF TGTGCCAGCAGCAAAGCGGGGCGGTTAGCCAAAAACATTCAGTACTTC
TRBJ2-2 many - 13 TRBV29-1 CSAGGWGFGELFF TGCAGCGCTGGTGGTTGGGGGTTCGGGGAGCTGTTTTTT
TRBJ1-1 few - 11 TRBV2 CASSGGTEAFF TGTGCCAGCAGTGGGGGGACTGAAGCTTTCTTT
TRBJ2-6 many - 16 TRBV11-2 CASSLASSSGANVLTF TGTGCCAGCAGCTTAGCCAGCAGCTCTGGGGCCAACGTCCTGACTTTC
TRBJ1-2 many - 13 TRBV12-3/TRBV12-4 CASSKGINYGYTF TGTGCCAGCAGTAAGGGGATAAACTATGGCTACACCTTC
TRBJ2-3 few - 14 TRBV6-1 CASSKGGGTDTQYF TGTGCCAGTAGTAAGGGCGGCGGCACAGATACGCAGTATTTT
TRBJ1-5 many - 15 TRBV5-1 CASSFSGGVDQPQHF TGCGCCAGCAGCTTCAGTGGGGGAGTAGATCAGCCCCAGCATTTT
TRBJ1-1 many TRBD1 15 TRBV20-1 CSANPGQRSNTEAFF TGCAGTGCAAATCCGGGACAGCGTTCGAACACTGAAGCTTTCTTT
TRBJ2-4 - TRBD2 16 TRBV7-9 CASSPRLAGGENIQYF TGTGCCAGCAGCCCCCGACTAGCGGGGGGGGAAAACATTCAGTACTTC
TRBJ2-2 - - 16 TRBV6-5 CASRLAVWGRAGELFF TGTGCCAGCAGACTCGCTGTCTGGGGGCGGGCCGGGGAGCTGTTTTTT
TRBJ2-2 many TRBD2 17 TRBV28 CASSRTSGKYSTGELFF TGTGCCAGCAGTCGGACTAGCGGGAAATATAGCACCGGGGAGCTGTTTTTT
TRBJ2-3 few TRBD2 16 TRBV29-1 CSVEPTSGTSTDTQYF TGCAGCGTTGAGCCCACTAGCGGTACTAGCACAGATACGCAGTATTTT
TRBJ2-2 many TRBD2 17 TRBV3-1 CASSQAGTTANTGELFF TGTGCCAGCAGCCAAGCCGGGACTACCGCGAACACCGGGGAGCTGTTTTTT
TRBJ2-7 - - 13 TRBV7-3 CASSLSRWDEQYF TGTGCCAGCAGCTTAAGCAGGTGGGACGAGCAGTACTTC
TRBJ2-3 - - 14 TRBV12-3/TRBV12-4 CASRHGPLTDTQYF TGTGCCAGCAGACACGGACCTCTCACAGATACGCAGTATTTT
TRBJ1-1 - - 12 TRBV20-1 CSADPGGTEAFF TGCAGTGCTGACCCGGGCGGCACTGAAGCTTTCTTT
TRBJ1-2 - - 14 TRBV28 CASSRRGANYGYTF TGTGCCAGCAGTCGAAGGGGCGCGAACTATGGCTACACCTTC